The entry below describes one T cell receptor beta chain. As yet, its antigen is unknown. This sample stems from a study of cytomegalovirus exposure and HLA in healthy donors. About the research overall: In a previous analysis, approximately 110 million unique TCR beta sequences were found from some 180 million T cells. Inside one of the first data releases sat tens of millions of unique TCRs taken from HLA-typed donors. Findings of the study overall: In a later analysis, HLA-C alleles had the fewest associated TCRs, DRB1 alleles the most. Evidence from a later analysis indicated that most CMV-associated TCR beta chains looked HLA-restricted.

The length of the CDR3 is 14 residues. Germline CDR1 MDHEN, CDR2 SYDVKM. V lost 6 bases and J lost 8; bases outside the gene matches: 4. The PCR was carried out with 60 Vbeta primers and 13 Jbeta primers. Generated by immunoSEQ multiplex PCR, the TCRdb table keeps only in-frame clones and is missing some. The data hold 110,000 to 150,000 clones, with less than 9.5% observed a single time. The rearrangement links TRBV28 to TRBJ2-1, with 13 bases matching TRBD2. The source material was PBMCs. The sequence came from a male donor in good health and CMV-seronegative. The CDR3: CASRGTSGKHEQFF. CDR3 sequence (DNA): TGTGCCAGCAGGGGGACTAGCGGGAAACATGAGCAGTTCTTC.